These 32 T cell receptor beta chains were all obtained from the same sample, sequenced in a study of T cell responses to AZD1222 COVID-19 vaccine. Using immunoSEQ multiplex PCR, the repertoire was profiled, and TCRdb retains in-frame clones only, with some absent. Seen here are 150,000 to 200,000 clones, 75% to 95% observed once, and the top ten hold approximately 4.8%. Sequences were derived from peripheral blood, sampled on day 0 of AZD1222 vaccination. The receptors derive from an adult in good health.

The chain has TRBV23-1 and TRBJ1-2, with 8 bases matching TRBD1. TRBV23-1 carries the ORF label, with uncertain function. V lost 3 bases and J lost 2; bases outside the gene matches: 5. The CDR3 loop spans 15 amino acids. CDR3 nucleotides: TGCGCCAGCAGTCACCTCGACAGGGGCAACTATGGCTACACCTTC. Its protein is CASSHLDRGNYGYTF.

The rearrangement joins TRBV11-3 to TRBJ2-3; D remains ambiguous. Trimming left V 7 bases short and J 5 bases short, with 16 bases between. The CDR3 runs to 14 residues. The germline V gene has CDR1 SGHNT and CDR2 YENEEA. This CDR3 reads CASTEDPTRDTQYF. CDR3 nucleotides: TGTGCCAGCACTGAGGACCCGACAAGAGATACGCAGTATTTT.

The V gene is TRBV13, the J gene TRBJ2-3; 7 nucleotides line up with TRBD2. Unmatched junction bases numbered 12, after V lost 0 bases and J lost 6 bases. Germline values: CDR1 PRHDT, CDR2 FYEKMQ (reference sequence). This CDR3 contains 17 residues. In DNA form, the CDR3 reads TGTGCCAGCAGCTTAGGTCATCAGGGCGCGGGGGTGGATACGCAGTATTTT. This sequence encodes CASSLGHQGAGVDTQYF.

CDR3 DNA sequence: TGTGCCAGCAGCTCCCCCGGACCCACAGGGGCGGGCGGCTACACCTTC. The encoded protein is CASSSPGPTGAGGYTF. The J gene is TRBJ1-2, the V gene TRBV7-8, with 7 nucleotides matching TRBD1. This CDR3 spans 16 amino acids. V was pared by 4 bases and J by 8 bases, with 16 bases of the junction left unmatched. The germline V gene has CDR1 SGHVS and CDR2 FQNEAQ.

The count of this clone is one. As DNA, the CDR3 is TGCGCCAGCAGCCAGACGTTCTCTAGCGGGAGAACTACCGGGGAGCTGTTTTTT. Translating it yields CASSQTFSSGRTTGELFF. V usage is TRBV4-3 and J usage is TRBJ2-2; 10 bases are shared with TRBD2. Germline loops: CDR1 LGHNA, CDR2 YSLEER. The trim removed 3 bases at V and 5 bases at J, leaving 12 bases unmatched. The CDR3 contains 18 residues.

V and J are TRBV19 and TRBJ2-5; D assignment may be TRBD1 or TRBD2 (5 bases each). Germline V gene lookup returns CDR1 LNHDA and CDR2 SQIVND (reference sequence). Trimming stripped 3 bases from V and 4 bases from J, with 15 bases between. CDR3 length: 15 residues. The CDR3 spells CASSIGARSSETQYF. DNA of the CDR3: TGTGCCAGTAGTATCGGGGCGAGAAGTTCAGAGACCCAGTACTTC.

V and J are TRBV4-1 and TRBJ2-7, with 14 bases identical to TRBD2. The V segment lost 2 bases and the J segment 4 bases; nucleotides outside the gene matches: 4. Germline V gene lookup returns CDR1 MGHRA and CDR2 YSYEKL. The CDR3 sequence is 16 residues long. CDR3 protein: CASSQWGLAGDYEQYF. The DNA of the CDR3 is TGCGCCAGCAGCCAATGGGGACTAGCGGGAGATTACGAGCAGTACTTC.

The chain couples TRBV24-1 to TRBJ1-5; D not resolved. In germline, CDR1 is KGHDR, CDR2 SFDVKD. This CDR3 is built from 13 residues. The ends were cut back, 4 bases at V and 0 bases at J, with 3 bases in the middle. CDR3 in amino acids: CATSEYSNQPQHF. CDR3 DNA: TGTGCCACCAGTGAGTATAGCAATCAGCCCCAGCATTTT.

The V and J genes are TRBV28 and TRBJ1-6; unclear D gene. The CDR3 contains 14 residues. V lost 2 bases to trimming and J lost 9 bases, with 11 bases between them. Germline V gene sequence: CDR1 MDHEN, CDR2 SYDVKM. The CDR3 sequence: CASSLLIGRSPLHF. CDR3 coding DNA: TGTGCCAGCAGTTTACTTATTGGGCGTTCACCCCTCCACTTT.

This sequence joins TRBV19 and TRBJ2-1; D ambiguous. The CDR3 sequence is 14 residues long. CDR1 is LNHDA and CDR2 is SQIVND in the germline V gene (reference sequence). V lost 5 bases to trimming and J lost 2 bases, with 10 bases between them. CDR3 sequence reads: CASSPTRTYNEQFF. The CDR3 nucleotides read TGTGCCAGTAGTCCCACCCGGACCTACAATGAGCAGTTCTTC.

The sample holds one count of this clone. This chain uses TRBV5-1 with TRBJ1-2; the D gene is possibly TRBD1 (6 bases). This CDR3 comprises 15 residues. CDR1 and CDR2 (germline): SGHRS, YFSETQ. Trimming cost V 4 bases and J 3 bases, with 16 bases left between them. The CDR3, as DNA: TGCGCCAGCAGCAGTGCCGGGACATCCTACTATGGCTACACCTTC. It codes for CASSSAGTSYYGYTF.

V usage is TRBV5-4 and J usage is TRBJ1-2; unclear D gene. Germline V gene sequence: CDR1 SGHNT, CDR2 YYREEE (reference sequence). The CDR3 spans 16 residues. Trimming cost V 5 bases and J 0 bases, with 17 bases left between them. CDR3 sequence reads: CASSYVLQPTNYGYTF. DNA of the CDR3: TGTGCCAGCAGTTATGTCTTACAGCCGACTAACTATGGCTACACCTTC.

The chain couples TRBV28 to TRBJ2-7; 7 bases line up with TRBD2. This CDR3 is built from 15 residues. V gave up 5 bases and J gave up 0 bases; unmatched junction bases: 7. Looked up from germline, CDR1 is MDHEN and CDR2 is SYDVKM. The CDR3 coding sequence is TGTGCCAGCAGTCCATCTAGCGGAACCTCCTACGAGCAGTACTTC. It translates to CASSPSSGTSYEQYF. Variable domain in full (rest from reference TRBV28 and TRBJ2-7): DVKVTQSSRYLVKRTGEKVFLECVQDMDHENMFWYRQDPGLGLRLIYFSYDVKMKEKGDIPEGYSVSREKKERFSLILESASTNQTSMYLCASSPSSGTSYEQYFGPGTRLTVT.

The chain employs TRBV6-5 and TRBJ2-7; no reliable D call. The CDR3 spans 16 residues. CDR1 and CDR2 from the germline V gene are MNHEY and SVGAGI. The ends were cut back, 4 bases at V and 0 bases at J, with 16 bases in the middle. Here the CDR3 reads CASSSTYASNSYEQYF. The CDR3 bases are TGTGCCAGCAGTTCGACTTATGCGAGTAACTCCTACGAGCAGTACTTC.

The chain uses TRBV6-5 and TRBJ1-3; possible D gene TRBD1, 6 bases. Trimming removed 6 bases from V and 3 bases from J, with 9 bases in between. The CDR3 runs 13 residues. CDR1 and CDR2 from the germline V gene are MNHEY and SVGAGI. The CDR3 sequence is CASSPGVGNTIYF. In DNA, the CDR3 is TGTGCCAGCAGCCCAGGGGTTGGAAACACCATATATTTT.

The CDR3 nucleotides are TGTGCCAGCAGTTGGGAGGACAGGGGCCCCTACGAGCAGTACTTC. This codes for CASSWEDRGPYEQYF. The V call is TRBV6-5, the J call TRBJ2-7; 9 bases agree with TRBD1. Germline loops: CDR1 MNHEY, CDR2 SVGAGI. Trimming cost V 4 bases and J 2 bases; bases outside gene matches: 6. The CDR3 has 15 residues.

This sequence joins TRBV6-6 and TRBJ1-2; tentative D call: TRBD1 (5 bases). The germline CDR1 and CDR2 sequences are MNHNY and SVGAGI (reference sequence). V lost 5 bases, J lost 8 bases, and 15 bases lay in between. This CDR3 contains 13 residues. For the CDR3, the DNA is TGTGCCAGCAGTACCCCCGGGACTAGCGGCTACACCTTC. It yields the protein CASSTPGTSGYTF.

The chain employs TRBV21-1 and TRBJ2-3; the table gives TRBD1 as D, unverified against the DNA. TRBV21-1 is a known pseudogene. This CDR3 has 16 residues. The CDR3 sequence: CASRGGSGDGTDTQYF. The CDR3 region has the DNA TGTGCCAGCAGAGGGGGTTCCGGAGATGGCACAGATACGCAGTATTTT.

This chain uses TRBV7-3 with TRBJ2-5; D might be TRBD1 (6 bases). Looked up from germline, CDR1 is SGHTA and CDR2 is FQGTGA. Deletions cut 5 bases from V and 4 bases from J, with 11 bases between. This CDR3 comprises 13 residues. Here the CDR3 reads CASSDGQTETQYF. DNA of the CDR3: TGTGCCAGCAGCGACGGACAGACAGAGACCCAGTACTTC.

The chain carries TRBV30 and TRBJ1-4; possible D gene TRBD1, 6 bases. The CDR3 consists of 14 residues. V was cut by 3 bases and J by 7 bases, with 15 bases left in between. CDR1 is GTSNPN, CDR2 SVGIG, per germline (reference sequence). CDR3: CAWRGDTAGEKLFF. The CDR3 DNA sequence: TGTGCCTGGAGGGGGGACACGGCCGGTGAAAAACTGTTTTTT.

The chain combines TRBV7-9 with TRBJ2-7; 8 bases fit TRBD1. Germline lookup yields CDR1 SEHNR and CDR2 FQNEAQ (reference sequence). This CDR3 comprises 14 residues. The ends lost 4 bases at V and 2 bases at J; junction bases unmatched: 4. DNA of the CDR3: TGTGCCAGCAGCTCGGGACAGGAGCCCTACGAGCAGTACTTC. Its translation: CASSSGQEPYEQYF.

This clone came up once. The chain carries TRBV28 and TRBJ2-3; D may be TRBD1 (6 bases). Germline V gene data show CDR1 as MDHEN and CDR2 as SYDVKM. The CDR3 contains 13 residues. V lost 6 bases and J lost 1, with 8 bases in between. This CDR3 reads CASSWTGTDTQYF. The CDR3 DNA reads TGTGCCAGCAGCTGGACAGGCACAGATACGCAGTATTTT.

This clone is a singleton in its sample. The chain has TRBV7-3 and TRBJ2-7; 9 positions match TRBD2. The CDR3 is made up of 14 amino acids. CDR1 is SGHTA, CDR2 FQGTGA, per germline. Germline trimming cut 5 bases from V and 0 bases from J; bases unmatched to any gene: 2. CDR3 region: CASSKTSGSYEQYF. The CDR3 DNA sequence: TGTGCCAGCAGCAAGACTAGCGGCTCCTACGAGCAGTACTTC.

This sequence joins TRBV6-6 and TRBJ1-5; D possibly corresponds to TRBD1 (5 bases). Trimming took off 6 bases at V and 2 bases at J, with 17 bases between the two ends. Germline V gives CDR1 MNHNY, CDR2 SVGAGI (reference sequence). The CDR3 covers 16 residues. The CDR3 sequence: CASRLTRRGGNQPQHF. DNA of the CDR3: TGTGCCAGCAGGCTTACCCGTCGGGGGGGCAATCAGCCCCAGCATTTT.

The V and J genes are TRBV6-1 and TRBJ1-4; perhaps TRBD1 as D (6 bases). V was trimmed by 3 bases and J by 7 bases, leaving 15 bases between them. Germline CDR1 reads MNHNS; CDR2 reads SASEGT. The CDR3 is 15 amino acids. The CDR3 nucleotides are TGTGCCAGCAGTGACCCACAGGGAGGTAGTGAAAAACTGTTTTTT. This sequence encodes CASSDPQGGSEKLFF.

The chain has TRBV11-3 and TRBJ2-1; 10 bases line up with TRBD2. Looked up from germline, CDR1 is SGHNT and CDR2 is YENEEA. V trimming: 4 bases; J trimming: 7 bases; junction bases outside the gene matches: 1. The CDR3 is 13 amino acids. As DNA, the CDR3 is TGTGCCAGCAGCTCTAGCGGGAGTAATGAGCAGTTCTTC. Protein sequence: CASSSSGSNEQFF.

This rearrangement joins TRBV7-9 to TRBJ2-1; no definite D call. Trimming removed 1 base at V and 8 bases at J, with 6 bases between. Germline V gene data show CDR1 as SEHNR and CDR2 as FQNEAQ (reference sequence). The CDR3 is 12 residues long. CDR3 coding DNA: TGTGCCAGCAGCTTAGGCGTCCATGAGCAGTTCTTC. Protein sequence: CASSLGVHEQFF. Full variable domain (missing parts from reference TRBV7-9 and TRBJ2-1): DTGVSQNPRHKITKRGQNVTFRCDPISEHNRLYWYRQTLGQGPEFLTYFQNEAQLEKSRLLSDRFSAERPKGSFSTLEIQRTEQGDSAMYLCASSLGVHEQFFGPGTRLTVL.

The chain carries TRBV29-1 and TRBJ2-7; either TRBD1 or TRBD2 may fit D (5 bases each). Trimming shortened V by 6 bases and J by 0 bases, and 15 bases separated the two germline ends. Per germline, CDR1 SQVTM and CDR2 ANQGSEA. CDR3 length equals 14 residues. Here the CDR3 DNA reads TGCAGCGTCCTACCGTGGGGGAGCTCCTACGAGCAGTACTTC. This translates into CSVLPWGSSYEQYF.

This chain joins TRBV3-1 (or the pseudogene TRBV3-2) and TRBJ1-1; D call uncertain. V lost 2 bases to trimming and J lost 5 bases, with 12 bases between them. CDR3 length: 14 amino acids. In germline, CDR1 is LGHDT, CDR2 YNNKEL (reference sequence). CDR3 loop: CASSQPAVRTEAFF. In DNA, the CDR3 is TGTGCCAGCAGCCAACCGGCGGTTAGGACTGAAGCTTTCTTT.

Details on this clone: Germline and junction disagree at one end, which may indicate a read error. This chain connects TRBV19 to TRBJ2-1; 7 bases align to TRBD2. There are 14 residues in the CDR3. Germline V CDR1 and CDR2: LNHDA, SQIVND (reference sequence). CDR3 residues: CASSVDASGTTEFF. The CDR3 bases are TGTGCCAGTAGTGTAGACGCTAGCGGCACAACGGAGTTCTTC.

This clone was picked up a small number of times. The CDR3 protein is CASSFGLAGFYEQYF. In nucleotides, the CDR3 is TGTGCCAGCAGCTTCGGACTAGCGGGATTCTACGAGCAGTACTTC. V usage is TRBV11-2 and J usage is TRBJ2-7, with TRBD2 matching 12 bases. The J segment lost 3 bases and the V segment lost 3 bases, leaving 3 bases of the junction unmatched. CDR3 length: 15 residues. CDR1 and CDR2 from the germline V gene are SGHAT and FQNNGV.

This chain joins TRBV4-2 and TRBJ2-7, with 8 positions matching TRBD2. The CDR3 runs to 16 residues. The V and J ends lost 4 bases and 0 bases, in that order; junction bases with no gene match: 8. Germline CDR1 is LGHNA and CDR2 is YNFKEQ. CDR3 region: CASSPGRTSSSYEQYF. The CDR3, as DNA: TGTGCCAGCAGCCCCGGTCGGACTAGCAGCTCCTACGAGCAGTACTTC.